The 25 T cell receptor beta chains given below trace back to one sample, sequenced in a study of shared clonotypes between healthy human individuals. Profiling relied on immunoSEQ multiplex PCR, and the TCRdb table lists in-frame clones only, not all of them. The data contain about 2.4 million clones, roughly 93% of them seen just once; the ten biggest clones take up 0.36%. The sequenced sample consisted of naive CD4+ T cells from PBMCs. Regarding subset: CD45RA+ positively selected. These receptors were taken from a man between 18 and 35 years old in good health. Some clones in this sample may be carry-over from other donors' samples.

The chain uses TRBV5-1 and TRBJ2-2, with 7 bases lining up with TRBD1. The CDR3 runs 14 residues. The germline V gene has CDR1 SGHRS and CDR2 YFSETQ. Trimming took 5 bases from V and 5 from J; bases not matched to a gene: 6. The CDR3 is CASREQGITGELFF. The DNA for the CDR3 is TGCGCCAGCAGGGAACAGGGGATTACCGGGGAGCTGTTTTTT.

The J gene is TRBJ1-3, the V gene TRBV5-6; tentative D call: TRBD1 (6 bases). Trimming removed 7 bases from V and 2 bases from J, with 10 bases in between. The germline V gene encodes CDR1 SGHDT and CDR2 YYEEEE. CDR3 size: 13 residues. The chain's CDR3 is CASGAGAGNTIYF. The CDR3 region has the DNA TGTGCCAGCGGGGCAGGGGCTGGAAACACCATATATTTT.

Remarks on this clone: Distinct nucleotide sequences in the sample also encode this CDR3. The chain combines TRBV5-6 with TRBJ1-2; perhaps TRBD1 as D (5 bases). Germline V gene sequence: CDR1 SGHDT, CDR2 YYEEEE. The CDR3 spans 14 residues. The V gene lost 0 bases and the J gene lost 1 base, with 7 bases spanning the gap. The CDR3 sequence is CASSLGQRNYGYTF. Here the CDR3 DNA reads TGTGCCAGCAGCTTGGGACAGCGTAACTATGGCTACACCTTC.

The chain combines TRBV5-5 with TRBJ2-5; tentative D call: TRBD1 (7 bases). The germline CDR1 and CDR2 sequences are SGHKS and YYEKEE (reference sequence). The germline V and J ends were trimmed by 0 bases and 5 bases, with 23 bases remaining between them. The CDR3 is 18 amino acids. This CDR3 is CASSLDRQGGRNIETQYF. In DNA, the CDR3 is TGTGCCAGCAGCTTGGACCGACAGGGAGGTCGGAACATCGAGACCCAGTACTTC.

The chain employs TRBV6-6 and TRBJ1-2; D remains ambiguous. The length of the CDR3 is 12 residues. Germline loops: CDR1 MNHNY, CDR2 SVGAGI (reference sequence). With 5 bases removed from V and 8 bases from J, the gap between germline ends came to 12 bases. The CDR3 loop is CASSRSSEGYTF. Written as DNA, the CDR3 is TGTGCCAGCAGTCGCTCTAGCGAGGGCTACACCTTC.

The chain is built from TRBV18 and TRBJ2-7; D perhaps matches TRBD1 (5 bases). Germline CDR1 and CDR2: KGHSH and LQKENI. Between the trimmed V and J ends, which lost 1 base and 0 bases, there was a span of 19 bases. The CDR3 spans 18 residues. This CDR3 is CASSPRGGEGASSYEQYF. The CDR3 DNA follows: TGTGCCAGCTCACCACGGGGCGGTGAAGGAGCCAGCTCCTACGAGCAGTACTTC.

This chain joins TRBV7-2 and TRBJ2-1; TRBD2 agrees at 10 bases. V gave up 6 bases and J gave up 4 bases; unmatched junction bases: 9. The CDR3 runs to 16 residues. Per the germline V gene, CDR1 is SGHTA and CDR2 is FQGNSA. CDR3 amino acids: CASRETGTSAYNEQFF. In nucleotides, the CDR3 is TGTGCCAGCAGGGAGACCGGGACTAGCGCTTACAATGAGCAGTTCTTC.

The genes are TRBV6-1 and TRBJ2-4; D uncertain. The V end lost 2 bases, the J end lost 0 bases, and 20 bases lay between the germline ends. Looked up from germline, CDR1 is MNHNS and CDR2 is SASEGT. The CDR3 covers 19 residues. The CDR3 DNA sequence: TGTGCCAGCAGTGAATGGTTCGGGCAGTCTAAACTAGCCAAAAACATTCAGTACTTC. This gives the protein CASSEWFGQSKLAKNIQYF.

With respect to this clone: A much larger clonotype is one base distant, so this may be a read error. The J gene is TRBJ2-3, the V gene TRBV7-6; unclear D gene. The CDR3 length is 11 residues. Germline V gene sequence: CDR1 SGHVS, CDR2 FNYEAQ. Trimming removed 3 bases at V and 2 bases at J, with 0 bases between. The CDR3: CASSFTDTQYF. CDR3 nucleotide sequence: TGTGCCAGCAGCTTCACAGATACGCAGTATTTT.

Regarding this clone: At one of its ends the junction is not consistent with the germline gene, which may arise from a read error. CDR3 DNA: TGTGCCAGTAGTATAACCCGGACAGACAATCAGCCCCGGCATTTT. This encodes CASSITRTDNQPRHF. The V gene is TRBV19, the J gene TRBJ1-5; a weak D match, TRBD1 (6 bases). Germline V gives CDR1 LNHDA, CDR2 SQIVND (reference sequence). This CDR3 contains 15 residues.

As DNA, the CDR3 is TGTGCCAGCAGCTCCACGACAGGGCTTGAGCAGTTCTTC. Translated, it gives CASSSTTGLEQFF. This chain links TRBV11-3 with TRBJ2-1; 7 nucleotides match TRBD1. This CDR3 is built from 13 residues. CDR1 and CDR2 (germline): SGHNT, YENEEA. J lost 9 bases, V lost 4 bases, and 6 bases had no gene match.

The chain is built from TRBV30 and TRBJ2-2; D is possibly TRBD2 (5 bases). CDR1 and CDR2 from the germline V gene are GTSNPN and SVGIG (reference sequence). Trimming shortened V by 3 bases and J by 2 bases, and 13 bases separated the two germline ends. The CDR3 length is 15 residues. CDR3 coding DNA: TGTGCCTGGAGCGGGGATGCCGGAAACACCGGGGAGCTGTTTTTT. The encoded protein is CAWSGDAGNTGELFF.

The table lists this clone with a count of one. This sample includes further DNA sequences coding for the same CDR3. The CDR3 DNA is TGTGCCAGCAGTTCTGGACTAGCGGGAGGCACAGATACGCAGTATTTT. This sequence encodes CASSSGLAGGTDTQYF. V gene TRBV28 combines with J gene TRBJ2-3, with 13 bases lining up with TRBD2. Germline CDR1 is MDHEN and CDR2 is SYDVKM. This CDR3 has 16 residues. Germline trimming cut 4 bases from V and 1 base from J; bases unmatched to any gene: 2.

This chain joins TRBV7-3 and TRBJ2-1; D gene ambiguous. This CDR3 comprises 12 residues. Germline loops: CDR1 SGHTA, CDR2 FQGTGA. The V gene lost 2 bases and the J gene lost 9 bases, with 8 bases spanning the gap. CDR3 residues: CASSLHSGEQFF. CDR3 sequence (DNA): TGTGCCAGCAGCTTACATAGTGGTGAGCAGTTCTTC.

This clone was seen a single time. The chain uses TRBV7-9 and TRBJ1-1, with 10 bases identical to TRBD1. The CDR3 runs to 18 residues. J gave up 0 bases and V 4 bases, and 11 bases lay outside the gene matches. The V gene's germline CDR1 is SEHNR and CDR2 FQNEAQ (reference sequence). The CDR3 is CASSSGFRDRGMNTEAFF. CDR3 DNA sequence: TGTGCCAGCAGCTCCGGGTTCCGGGACAGGGGCATGAACACTGAAGCTTTCTTT.

This clone appeared a single time. The rearrangement uses TRBV18 and TRBJ2-7, with a possible D match to TRBD1 (5 bases). CDR3 length: 15 amino acids. In germline, CDR1 is KGHSH, CDR2 LQKENI. The V end was cut by 5 bases, the J end by 3 bases, with 17 bases between. DNA for the CDR3: TGTGCCAGCTCAACAGGACCACCGCCAGACTACGAGCAGTACTTC. This codes for CASSTGPPPDYEQYF. The full variable domain, in which reference TRBV18 and TRBJ2-7 provide the parts outside the CDR3, is NAGVMQNPRHLVRRRGQEARLRCSPMKGHSHVYWYRQLPEEGLKFMVYLQKENIIDESGMPKERFSAEFPKEGPSILRIQQVVRGDSAAYFCASSTGPPPDYEQYFGPGTRLTVT.

As for this clone: This sample includes further DNA sequences coding for the same CDR3. V gene TRBV7-2 combines with J gene TRBJ1-3, with a possible D match to TRBD1 (5 bases). The V gene's germline CDR1 is SGHTA and CDR2 FQGNSA. Trimming cost V 2 bases and J 4 bases, with 12 bases left between them. This CDR3 has 15 amino acids. The CDR3 region has the DNA TGTGCCAGCAGCTTATCGGGGGTCTACGGAAACACCATATATTTT. Residues: CASSLSGVYGNTIYF.

The V gene is TRBV19, the J gene TRBJ1-1; D may be TRBD1 (5 bases). Germline V gene data show CDR1 as LNHDA and CDR2 as SQIVND (reference sequence). V gave up 7 bases and J gave up 5 bases, with 20 bases separating them. The CDR3 consists of 15 residues. DNA of the CDR3: TGTGCCAGTAACCTTATACCCCATGGGGGAACTGAAGCTTTCTTT. Protein sequence: CASNLIPHGGTEAFF.

This chain connects TRBV6-5 to TRBJ1-1; perhaps TRBD1 as D (6 bases). The germline V and J ends were trimmed by 5 bases and 12 bases, with 16 bases remaining between them. The CDR3 has 12 amino acids. Germline loops: CDR1 MNHEY, CDR2 SVGAGI. The CDR3 DNA reads TGTGCCAGCAGTACAACACAGGGTAAAACTTTCTTT. Translating it yields CASSTTQGKTFF.

CDR3 bases: TGTGCCAGCAGTTACTTCAACTACGAGCAGTACTTC. Translated: CASSYFNYEQYF. The rearrangement uses TRBV28 and TRBJ2-7; D remains ambiguous. Germline assignment: CDR1 MDHEN and CDR2 SYDVKM. The germline V and J ends were trimmed by 4 bases and 3 bases, with 7 bases remaining between them. The CDR3 covers 12 residues.

The chain recombines TRBV15 with TRBJ2-1; 7 bases line up with TRBD2. Germline V gene sequence: CDR1 LNHNV, CDR2 YYDKDF (reference sequence). J was trimmed by 5 bases and V by 3 bases; bases with no gene match: 7. This CDR3 has 15 residues. The CDR3 is CATSRAGTTNNEQFF. In nucleotides, the CDR3 is TGTGCCACCAGCAGGGCCGGGACTACCAACAATGAGCAGTTCTTC.

The chain links TRBV25-1 to TRBJ2-3, with D uncertain. This CDR3 is 13 amino acids long. The germline V gene encodes CDR1 MGHDK and CDR2 SYGVNS. V was shortened by 3 bases and J by 3 bases, with 7 bases between the two germline ends. In nucleotides, the CDR3 is TGTGCCAGCAGTGAGCTGGGAACAGATACGCAGTATTTT. This encodes CASSELGTDTQYF.

V and J are TRBV28 and TRBJ2-7; 7 bases line up with TRBD1. This CDR3 contains 13 residues. The J segment lost 5 bases and the V segment lost 6 bases, leaving 7 bases of the junction unmatched. Per germline, CDR1 MDHEN and CDR2 SYDVKM. The DNA of the CDR3 is TGTGCCAGCAGACCGGGACAGCCCCACGAGCAGTACTTC. Translation: CASRPGQPHEQYF. The full variable domain, in which reference TRBV28 and TRBJ2-7 provide the parts outside the CDR3, is DVKVTQSSRYLVKRTGEKVFLECVQDMDHENMFWYRQDPGLGLRLIYFSYDVKMKEKGDIPEGYSVSREKKERFSLILESASTNQTSMYLCASRPGQPHEQYFGPGTRLTVT.

This clone has just one count. This rearrangement joins TRBV6-5 to TRBJ1-1, with D maybe TRBD1 (5 bases). The V end was cut by 2 bases, the J end by 2 bases, with 9 bases between. Germline assignment: CDR1 MNHEY and CDR2 SVGAGI. The CDR3 loop spans 14 amino acids. CDR3 DNA: TGTGCCAGCAGTTACAAGTGGGACAACACTGAAGCTTTCTTT. This translates into CASSYKWDNTEAFF.

V gene TRBV6-6 combines with J gene TRBJ2-5, with TRBD1 matching 9 bases. This CDR3 has 14 residues. V was pared by 5 bases and J by 6 bases, with 7 bases of the junction left unmatched. Germline V gene lookup returns CDR1 MNHNY and CDR2 SVGAGI (reference sequence). The CDR3 DNA sequence: TGTGCCAGCAGTCTCACAGGGGGCGCCCAGACCCAGTACTTC. It is translated as CASSLTGGAQTQYF.